This is a list of T cell receptor beta chains from one sample in a study of graft-versus-host responses after intestinal transplantation. Assay: immunoSEQ multiplex PCR; the TCRdb copy retains only in-frame clones and omits some. The table records about 90,000 clones, 85% to 95% of them present only once. These TCRs are of unknown antigen specificity. The starting material was unstimulated CD8+ T cells sorted from spleen or lymph node cells, obtained before intestinal transplant. The receptor set was obtained from a human donor who received an intestinal transplant. CDR3s include the opening cysteine and the closing phenylalanine or tryptophan. The D gene is left open where the match is weak. The size entry is marked missing in some rows and otherwise reads once, few, many or a size class.

D | J | V | size | DNA | CDR3
- | TRBJ2-5 | TRBV11-3 | - | TGTGCCAGCAGCGACTACCTCCAAGAGACCCAGTACTTC | CASSDYLQETQYF
TRBD2 | TRBJ2-7 | TRBV18 | - | TGTGCCAGCTCACCCATGGGGGGGTACGAGCAGTACTTC | CASSPMGGYEQYF
TRBD2 | TRBJ2-5 | TRBV7-8 | - | TGTGCCAGCAGCGCAGACCTAGCGGGAGCCCACCAAGAGACCCAGTACTTC | CASSADLAGAHQETQYF
- | TRBJ2-7 | TRBV7-9 | - | TGTGCCAGCAGCCCTCCCTCCTACGAGCAGTACTTC | CASSPPSYEQYF
- | TRBJ1-6 | TRBV9 | - | TGTGCCAGCAGCGCGCTTGGGAGCTCCTATAATTCACCCCTCCACTTT | CASSALGSSYNSPLHF
- | TRBJ2-7 | TRBV29-1 | - | TGCAGCGCTTACGATGCGGAGCAGTACTTC | CSAYDAEQYF
- | TRBJ1-1 | TRBV18 | - | TGTGCCAGCTCACTAGGACAAACAGAAGCTTTCTTT | CASSLGQTEAFF
- | TRBJ1-5 | TRBV27 | - | TGTGCCAGCAGTTCAGGGGATAGCAATCAGCCCCAGCATTTT | CASSSGDSNQPQHF
TRBD2 | TRBJ2-1 | TRBV6-5 | once | TGTGCCAGCACCGCGACTAGCGGGAGCTACAATGAGCAGTTCTTC | CASTATSGSYNEQFF
TRBD1 | TRBJ2-7 | TRBV19 | - | TGTGCCAGTAGACTCGGACAGGGGGACGAGCAGTACTTC | CASRLGQGDEQYF
- | TRBJ2-7 | TRBV30 | - | TGTGCCTGGAGTGTCGCGGGGATATTCGAGCAGTACTTC | CAWSVAGIFEQYF
TRBD2 | TRBJ2-1 | TRBV15 | once | TGTGCCACCAGCAGCCGGGACTACAACAATGAGCAGTTCTTC | CATSSRDYNNEQFF
- | TRBJ1-1 | TRBV13 | - | TGTGCCAGCTTAGCCATGAACACTGAAGCTTTCTTT | CASLAMNTEAFF
TRBD1 | TRBJ2-1 | TRBV5-8 | - | TGTGCCAGCCAACAAAACAGGGGGCCATACAATGAGCAGTTCTTC | CASQQNRGPYNEQFF
TRBD2 | TRBJ2-6 | TRBV5-1 | - | TGCGCCAGCAGCTGGCAACTAGCGGGAGGCTCTGGGGCCAACGTCCTGACTTTC | CASSWQLAGGSGANVLTF
- | TRBJ1-6 | TRBV9 | - | TGTGCCAGCAGCCCCCCATTTTCGGGGGGCTACTCGGGGGCACCCCTCCACTTT | CASSPPFSGGYSGAPLHF
- | TRBJ1-2 | TRBV6-5 | - | TGTGCCAGCAGTTACTCGAAAACAGGGCCGAACTATGGCTACACCTTC | CASSYSKTGPNYGYTF
TRBD2 | TRBJ2-3 | TRBV29-1 | - | TGCAGCGTTGTTCGACCCAGACTAGCGGGGGATCCTAACCCTAGCACAGATACGCAGTATTTT | CSVVRPRLAGDPNPSTDTQYF
- | TRBJ2-3 | TRBV30 | once | TGTGCCTGGAGCGGTCTGAGTCGTCCAGATACGCAGTATTTT | CAWSGLSRPDTQYF
- | TRBJ1-4 | TRBV28 | - | TGTGCCAGCAGTTCCCCCGAATACCGGGGGGTGAATGAAAAACTGTTTTTT | CASSSPEYRGVNEKLFF
TRBD1 | TRBJ1-2 | TRBV7-9 | - | TGTGCCAGCAGCCTACAGCGGGTGGACAGGGTTTTCGTAGAGTATGGCTACACCTTC | CASSLQRVDRVFVEYGYTF
- | TRBJ1-3 | TRBV6-1 | few | TGTGCCAGCAGGGAGCGATCTGGAAACACCATATATTTT | CASRERSGNTIYF
- | TRBJ1-2 | TRBV6-1 | - | TGTGCCAGCAGGACGGAGGACAGCCACCTCTTTGGCTACACCTTC | CASRTEDSHLFGYTF
- | TRBJ2-5 | TRBV14 | - | TGTGCCAGCAGCCAGGGACTCCACCAAGAGACCCAGTACTTC | CASSQGLHQETQYF
- | TRBJ1-5 | TRBV13 | - | TGTGCCAGCAGCCCAAAAGGACAGTCCAATCAGCCCCAGCATTTT | CASSPKGQSNQPQHF
TRBD1 | TRBJ2-7 | TRBV7-2 | - | TGTGCCAGCACCTTAACCGGGACAGGGGACCACGAGCAGTACTTC | CASTLTGTGDHEQYF